These 5 T cell receptor beta chains share one sample of origin, sequenced in a study of blood T cell repertoires in COVID-19. Sequenced by immunoSEQ multiplex PCR; TCRdb stores in-frame clones only, minus some. This sample has approximately 230,000 clones; 80% to 90% occur once, and the top ten carry roughly 14%. Material: PBMCs or T cells enriched from blood (not recorded which). The source is a woman between 50 and 59 years old with acute COVID-19.

V is TRBV29-1 and J is TRBJ2-7; weak D call: TRBD2 (6 bases). Germline V gene sequence: CDR1 SQVTM, CDR2 ANQGSEA. CDR3 length: 14 amino acids. Trimming took 7 bases from V and 2 from J, leaving 18 bases between them. Here the CDR3 DNA reads TGCAGCGCCACGGGGGTCGTTAGGCCCTACGAGCAGTACTTC. The encoded protein is CSATGVVRPYEQYF.

The V gene is TRBV27, the J gene TRBJ1-2, with D uncertain. The V and J ends lost 4 bases and 2 bases respectively, with 8 bases between them. The CDR3 spans 13 residues. Germline assignment: CDR1 MNHEY and CDR2 SMNVEV (reference sequence). CDR3 nucleotide sequence: TGTGCCAGCAGTTACGCGGGGAACTATGGCTACACCTTC. Residues: CASSYAGNYGYTF.

The rearrangement links TRBV11-3 to TRBJ2-1; the match to TRBD2 covers 11 bases. V dropped 3 bases and J dropped 6; count of bases not matched to a gene: 4. Germline lookup yields CDR1 SGHNT and CDR2 YENEEA. The CDR3 covers 15 residues. CDR3 in amino acids: CASSLGLAAFNEQFF. The CDR3 bases are TGTGCCAGCAGCTTGGGACTAGCGGCTTTCAATGAGCAGTTCTTC. Combining the CDR3 with reference TRBV11-3 and TRBJ2-1 gives the whole variable domain EAGVVQSPRYKIIEKKQPVAFWCNPISGHNTLYWYLQNLGQGPELLIRYENEEAVDDSQLPKDRFSAERLKGVDSTLKIQPAELGDSAVYLCASSLGLAAFNEQFFGPGTRLTVL.

This chain uses TRBV9 with TRBJ1-2; possibly TRBD1 for D (6 bases). The V gene lost 4 bases and the J gene lost 8 bases, with 15 bases spanning the gap. CDR1 is SGDLS and CDR2 is YYNGEE in the germline V gene. The CDR3 extends over 13 amino acids. The CDR3 here is CASSTPGQGGYTF. CDR3 nucleotide sequence: TGTGCCAGCAGCACACCGGGACAAGGAGGCTACACCTTC.

This chain connects TRBV7-6 to TRBJ2-7; TRBD2 matches 13 bases. Germline V gene lookup returns CDR1 SGHVS and CDR2 FNYEAQ. This CDR3 region has 16 residues. The junction had 9 bases not matched to a gene; V was cut back by 5 bases and J by 5 bases. CDR3 bases: TGTGCCAGCAGCCTCAGACTAGCGGGAGGCAGGGACGAGCAGTACTTC. Its protein product is CASSLRLAGGRDEQYF. The whole variable domain, filled in from reference TRBV7-6 and TRBJ2-7, reads GAGVSQSPRYKVTKRGQDVALRCDPISGHVSLYWYRQALGQGPEFLTYFNYEAQQDKSGLPNDRFSAERPEGSISTLTIQRTEQRDSAMYRCASSLRLAGGRDEQYFGPGTRLTVT.